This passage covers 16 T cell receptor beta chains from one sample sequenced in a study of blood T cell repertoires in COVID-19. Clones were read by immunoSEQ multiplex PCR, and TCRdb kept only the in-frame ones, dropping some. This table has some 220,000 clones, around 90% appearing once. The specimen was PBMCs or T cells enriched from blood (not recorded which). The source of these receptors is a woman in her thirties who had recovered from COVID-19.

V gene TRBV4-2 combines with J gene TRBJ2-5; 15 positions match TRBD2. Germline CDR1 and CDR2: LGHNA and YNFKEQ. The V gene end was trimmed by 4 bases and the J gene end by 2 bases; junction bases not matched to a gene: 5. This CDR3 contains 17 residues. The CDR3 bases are TGTGCCAGCAGCCTCGGACTAGCGGGGGGGGGACAAGAGACCCAGTACTTC. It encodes CASSLGLAGGGQETQYF.

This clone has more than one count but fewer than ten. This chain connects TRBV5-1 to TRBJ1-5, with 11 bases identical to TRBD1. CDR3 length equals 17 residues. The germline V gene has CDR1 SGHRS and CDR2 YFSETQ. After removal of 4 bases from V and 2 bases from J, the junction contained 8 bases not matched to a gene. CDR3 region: CASSPTPGQGGNQPQHF. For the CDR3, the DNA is TGCGCCAGCAGCCCAACACCGGGACAGGGGGGCAATCAGCCCCAGCATTTT.

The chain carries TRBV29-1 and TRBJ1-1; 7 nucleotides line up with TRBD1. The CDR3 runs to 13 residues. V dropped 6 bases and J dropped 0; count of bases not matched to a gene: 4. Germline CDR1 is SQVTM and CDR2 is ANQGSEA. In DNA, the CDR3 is TGCAGCGTCGGGACAGTATTGAACACTGAAGCTTTCTTT. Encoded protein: CSVGTVLNTEAFF.

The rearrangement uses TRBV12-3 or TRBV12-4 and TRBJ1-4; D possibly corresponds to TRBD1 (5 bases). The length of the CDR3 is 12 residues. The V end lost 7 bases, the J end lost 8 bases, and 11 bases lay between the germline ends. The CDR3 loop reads CASTRVWEKLFF. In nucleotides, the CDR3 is TGTGCCAGCACCAGGGTTTGGGAAAAACTGTTTTTT.

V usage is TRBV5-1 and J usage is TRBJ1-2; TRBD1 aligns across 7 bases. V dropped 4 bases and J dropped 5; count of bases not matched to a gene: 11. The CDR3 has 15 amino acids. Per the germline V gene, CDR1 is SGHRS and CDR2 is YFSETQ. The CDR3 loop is CASSGGQSNLYGYTF. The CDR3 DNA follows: TGCGCCAGCAGCGGGGGACAGTCTAACCTGTATGGCTACACCTTC.

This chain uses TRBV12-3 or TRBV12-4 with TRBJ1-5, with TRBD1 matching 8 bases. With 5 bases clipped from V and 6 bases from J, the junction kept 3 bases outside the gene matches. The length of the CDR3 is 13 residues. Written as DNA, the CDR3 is TGTGCCAGCAGTCAGGGGGCGACTCAGCCCCAGCATTTT. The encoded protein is CASSQGATQPQHF.

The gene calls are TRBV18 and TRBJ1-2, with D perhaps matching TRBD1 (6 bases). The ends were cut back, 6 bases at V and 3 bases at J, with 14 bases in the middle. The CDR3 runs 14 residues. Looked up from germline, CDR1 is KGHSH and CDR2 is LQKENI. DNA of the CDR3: TGTGCCAGCTCTGACGGACAGTCTTACTATGGCTACACCTTC. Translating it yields CASSDGQSYYGYTF.

CDR3 nucleotides: TGTGCCAGTAGTCTCGCAGGGGGGTACACTGAAGCTTTCTTT. Translating gives CASSLAGGYTEAFF. The chain uses TRBV19 and TRBJ1-1, with TRBD1 matching over 7 bases. The V gene end was trimmed by 5 bases and the J gene end by 3 bases; junction bases not matched to a gene: 6. The CDR3 is made up of 14 amino acids. Germline V gene lookup returns CDR1 LNHDA and CDR2 SQIVND (reference sequence). Full variable domain (outside the CDR3, taken from reference TRBV19 and TRBJ1-1): DGGITQSPKYLFRKEGQNVTLSCEQNLNHDAMYWYRQDPGQGLRLIYYSQIVNDFQKGDIAEGYSVSREKKESFPLTVTSAQKNPTAFYLCASSLAGGYTEAFFGQGTRLTVV.

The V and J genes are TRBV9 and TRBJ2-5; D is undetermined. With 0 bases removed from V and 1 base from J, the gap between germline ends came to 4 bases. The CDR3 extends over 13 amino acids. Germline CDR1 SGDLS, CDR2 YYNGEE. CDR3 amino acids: CASSVASQETQYF. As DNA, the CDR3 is TGTGCCAGCAGCGTAGCGTCCCAAGAGACCCAGTACTTC. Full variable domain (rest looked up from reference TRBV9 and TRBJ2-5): DSGVTQTPKHLITATGQRVTLRCSPRSGDLSVYWYQQSLDQGLQFLIQYYNGEERAKGNILERFSAQQFPDLHSELNLSSLELGDSALYFCASSVASQETQYFGPGTRLLVL.

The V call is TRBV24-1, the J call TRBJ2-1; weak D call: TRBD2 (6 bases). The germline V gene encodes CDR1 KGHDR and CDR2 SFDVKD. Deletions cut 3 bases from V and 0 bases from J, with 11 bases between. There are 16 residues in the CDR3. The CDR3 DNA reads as TGTGCCACCAGTGATAGGGAGGCAAGCTCCTACAATGAGCAGTTCTTC. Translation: CATSDREASSYNEQFF.

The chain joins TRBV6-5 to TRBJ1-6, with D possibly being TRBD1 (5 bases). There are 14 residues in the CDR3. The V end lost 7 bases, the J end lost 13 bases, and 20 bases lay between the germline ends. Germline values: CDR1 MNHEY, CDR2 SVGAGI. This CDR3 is CASTPRGGNGPLHF. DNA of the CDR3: TGTGCCAGCACCCCCCGGGGCGGGAACGGGCCCCTCCACTTT.

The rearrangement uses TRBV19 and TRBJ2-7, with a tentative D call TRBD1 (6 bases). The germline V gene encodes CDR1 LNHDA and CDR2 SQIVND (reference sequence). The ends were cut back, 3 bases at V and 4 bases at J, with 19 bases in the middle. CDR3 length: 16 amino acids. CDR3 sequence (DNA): TGTGCCAGTAGTATTTTTTTTGTACAGGGTTCTTACGAGCAGTACTTC. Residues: CASSIFFVQGSYEQYF.

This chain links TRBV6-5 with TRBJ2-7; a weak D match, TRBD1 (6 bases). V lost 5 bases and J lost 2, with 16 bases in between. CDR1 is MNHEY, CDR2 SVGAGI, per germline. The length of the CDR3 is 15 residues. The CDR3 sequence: CASSTQKTGTYEQYF. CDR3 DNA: TGTGCCAGCAGTACGCAGAAAACAGGGACCTACGAGCAGTACTTC.

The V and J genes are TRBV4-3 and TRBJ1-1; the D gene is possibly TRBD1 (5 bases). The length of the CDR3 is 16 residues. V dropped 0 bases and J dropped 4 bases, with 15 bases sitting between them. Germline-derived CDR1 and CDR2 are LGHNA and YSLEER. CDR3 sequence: CASSQDRWQGGTEAFF. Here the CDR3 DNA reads TGCGCCAGCAGCCAAGATCGGTGGCAGGGAGGCACTGAAGCTTTCTTT.

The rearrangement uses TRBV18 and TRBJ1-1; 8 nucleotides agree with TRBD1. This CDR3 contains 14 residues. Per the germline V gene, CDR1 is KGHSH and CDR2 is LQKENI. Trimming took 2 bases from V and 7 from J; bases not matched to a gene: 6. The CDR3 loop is CASSPDPTGDEAFF. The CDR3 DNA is TGTGCCAGCTCACCAGACCCGACAGGGGATGAAGCTTTCTTT.

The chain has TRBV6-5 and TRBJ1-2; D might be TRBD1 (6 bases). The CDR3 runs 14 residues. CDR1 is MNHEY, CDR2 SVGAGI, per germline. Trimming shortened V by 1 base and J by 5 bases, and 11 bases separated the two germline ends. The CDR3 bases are TGTGCCAGCAGTTACTTTGGGGGCGGTTATGGCTACACCTTC. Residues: CASSYFGGGYGYTF.